This T cell receptor (beta chain) is drawn from a study of blood T cell repertoires in COVID-19. Germline CDR1 reads SQVTM; CDR2 reads ANQGSEA. There are 13 residues in the CDR3. V dropped 6 bases and J dropped 5 bases, with 14 bases sitting between them. In its sample, this clone was seen many times. Generated by immunoSEQ multiplex PCR, the TCRdb table keeps only in-frame clones and is missing some. The sample lists under 150,000 clones, roughly 80% occurring once. V usage is TRBV29-1 and J usage is TRBJ2-1; D is possibly TRBD1 (5 bases). The sequenced material came from peripheral blood. This clonotype originated in a woman in her fifties or sixties with active or convalescent COVID-19. The CDR3 here is CSVGRPENNEQFF. In DNA, the CDR3 is TGCAGCGTGGGGCGACCCGAAAACAATGAGCAGTTCTTC.